This is a list of T cell receptor beta chains from one sample in a study of blood T cells in healthy people across ages. TCRdb redid the calling of the 5' RACE reads with MiXCR, one entry per CDR3 protein. The sample holds about 1.5 million distinct CDR3 sequences, roughly 40% seen once. The specimen was blood. The receptors stem from a woman aged 18-29 years in good health. Each CDR3 is given with its conserved first and last residue. The order of the fields is V gene, clone size, D gene, J gene, CDR3 DNA, CDR3 protein. D genes are given only for firm matches. Only some rows state a clone size, as once, few, many or a class for expanded clones.

V: TRBV29-1
size: .
D: TRBD2
J: TRBJ2-7
DNA: TGCAGCGTTGAACCAGCGGGGGCCTACGAGCAGTACTTC
CDR3: CSVEPAGAYEQYF

V: TRBV10-3
size: .
D: .
J: TRBJ2-2
DNA: TGTGCCACACTGGACAGCCAGAACACCGGGGAGCTGTTTTTT
CDR3: CATLDSQNTGELFF

V: TRBV2
size: .
D: .
J: TRBJ2-3
DNA: TGTGCCAGCCGGGGTTGCAGCACAGATACGCAGTATTTT
CDR3: CASRGCSTDTQYF

V: TRBV7-2
size: .
D: .
J: TRBJ2-2
DNA: TGTGCCAGCAGCGTCCCGGCGGGATTTACCGGGGAGCTGTTTTTT
CDR3: CASSVPAGFTGELFF

V: TRBV12-3/TRBV12-4
size: few
D: TRBD2
J: TRBJ2-7
DNA: TGTGCCAGCAGTCCACAGGGGACCGGACTAGCGGGACGAGTACAGGAGCAGTACTTC
CDR3: CASSPQGTGLAGRVQEQYF

V: TRBV5-1
size: few
D: .
J: TRBJ2-1
DNA: TGCGCCAGCACGATACTGCGAAGCTCCTACAATGAGCAGTTCTTC
CDR3: CASTILRSSYNEQFF

V: TRBV5-1
size: many
D: .
J: TRBJ2-1
DNA: TGCGCCAGCAGCTTGGGGGGCCGCAGCTCCTACAATGAGCAGTTCTTC
CDR3: CASSLGGRSSYNEQFF

V: TRBV6-6
size: few
D: .
J: TRBJ2-7
DNA: TGTGCCAGCAGCCAGAGACAGGAAAACTACGAGCAGTACTTC
CDR3: CASSQRQENYEQYF

V: TRBV6-1
size: few
D: TRBD1
J: TRBJ2-3
DNA: TGTGCCAGCAGCCGGGACAGGGTGGCAGATACGCAGTATTTT
CDR3: CASSRDRVADTQYF

V: TRBV7-3
size: few
D: TRBD2
J: TRBJ2-1
DNA: TGTGCCAGCAGCTTAGGGGCGGGGGGACCCAACAATGAGCAGTTCTTC
CDR3: CASSLGAGGPNNEQFF

V: TRBV6-5
size: .
D: .
J: TRBJ2-5
DNA: TGTGCCAGCAGGGCCACTGGGGGCAATGAGCAGTACTTC
CDR3: CASRATGGNEQYF

V: TRBV7-6
size: .
D: .
J: TRBJ2-7
DNA: TGTGCCAGCAGCGGCCCCCGGGAAAGCTCCTACGAGCAGTACTTC
CDR3: CASSGPRESSYEQYF

V: TRBV6-2/TRBV6-3
size: .
D: TRBD2
J: TRBJ2-7
DNA: TGTGCCAGCATCGCTTTAGCGGGAGCTTCCTACGAGCAGTACTTC
CDR3: CASIALAGASYEQYF

V: TRBV12-3/TRBV12-4
size: few
D: .
J: TRBJ1-2
DNA: TGTGCCAGCAGTTTACGGGGGGCGTTCGGCTACACCTTC
CDR3: CASSLRGAFGYTF

V: TRBV27
size: .
D: .
J: TRBJ2-1
DNA: TGTGCCAGCAGTTTTATGCGGACAACTACTAGAGGGCTGGCCAATGAGCAGTTCTTC
CDR3: CASSFMRTTTRGLANEQFF

V: TRBV20-1
size: .
D: TRBD1
J: TRBJ1-4
DNA: TGCGCAGGACAGGGACCTAATGAAAAACTGTTTTTT
CDR3: CAGQGPNEKLFF

V: TRBV7-2
size: once
D: .
J: TRBJ1-2
DNA: TGTGCCAGCAGTCCCGGGTTTGGTCGCGGACATGGCTACACCTTC
CDR3: CASSPGFGRGHGYTF

V: TRBV18
size: .
D: .
J: TRBJ1-3
DNA: TGTGCCAGCTCACCACCGGCGGGCTCTGGAAACACCATATATTTT
CDR3: CASSPPAGSGNTIYF

V: TRBV29-1
size: .
D: TRBD1
J: TRBJ2-1
DNA: TGCAGCGGTGGTCGGGACAGGGGAAATGAGCAGTTCTTC
CDR3: CSGGRDRGNEQFF

V: TRBV28
size: few
D: TRBD1
J: TRBJ1-5
DNA: TGTGCCAGCAGGCCTACAGGGGGTAGGCAGCCCCAGCATTTT
CDR3: CASRPTGGRQPQHF

V: TRBV6-2/TRBV6-3
size: few
D: TRBD1
J: TRBJ1-5
DNA: TGTGCCAGCAGTTACGCCGGACAGGGAAGCAATCAGCCCCAGCATTTT
CDR3: CASSYAGQGSNQPQHF

V: TRBV20-1
size: few
D: .
J: TRBJ1-5
DNA: TGCAGTGCCAAGGTAGAGGAGTATAGCAATCAGCCCCAGCATTTT
CDR3: CSAKVEEYSNQPQHF

V: TRBV7-9
size: .
D: TRBD1
J: TRBJ1-1
DNA: TGTGCCAGCAGCTCGAACCAGGGGGCGAACACTGAAGCTTTCTTT
CDR3: CASSSNQGANTEAFF

V: TRBV10-3
size: .
D: .
J: TRBJ2-2
DNA: TGTGCCAGCCGGGACACCATCACCGGGGAGCTGTTTTTT
CDR3: CASRDTITGELFF

V: TRBV4-2
size: few
D: TRBD1
J: TRBJ2-4
DNA: TGTGCCAGCAGCCCGGGACAGGGGGCAGACAAAAACATTCAGTACTTC
CDR3: CASSPGQGADKNIQYF

V: TRBV6-5
size: .
D: .
J: TRBJ1-2
DNA: TGTGCCAGCAGTTCCTCCGGGACCCGCTATGGCTACACCTTC
CDR3: CASSSSGTRYGYTF

V: TRBV29-1
size: .
D: TRBD2
J: TRBJ2-1
DNA: TGCAGCGTAACCGGGACTAGCGGTTATGAGCAGTTCTTC
CDR3: CSVTGTSGYEQFF

V: TRBV13
size: .
D: .
J: TRBJ2-1
DNA: TGTGCCAGCAGCCGGAGCGAGATTCAGGACAATGAGCAGTTCTTC
CDR3: CASSRSEIQDNEQFF

V: TRBV4-1
size: .
D: TRBD1
J: TRBJ1-6
DNA: TGCGCCAGCAGCCAATCCGGGACAGGATATTCACCCCTCCACTTT
CDR3: CASSQSGTGYSPLHF

V: TRBV3-1
size: few
D: TRBD2
J: TRBJ2-1
DNA: TGTGCCAGCAGCCTACCGGGACTAGAGCAGTTCTTC
CDR3: CASSLPGLEQFF

V: TRBV7-9
size: once
D: .
J: TRBJ1-1
DNA: TGTGCCAGCAGCTTAGAGGGAGACGGAGCTTTCTTT
CDR3: CASSLEGDGAFF

V: TRBV7-2
size: .
D: TRBD2
J: TRBJ2-3
DNA: TGTGCCAGCAGCCCCAACCTCGGGCTAGCGGGGGGGAGCACAGATACGCAGTATTTT
CDR3: CASSPNLGLAGGSTDTQYF

V: TRBV29-1
size: few
D: .
J: TRBJ2-5
DNA: TGCAGCGGACAGGGGGTTACTAGCGGGATGGTGGAGACCCAGTACTTC
CDR3: CSGQGVTSGMVETQYF